The 28 T cell receptor beta chains presented below share a single source sample, sequenced in a study of PD-L1 blockade in urothelial cancer. The data were produced by immunoSEQ multiplex PCR, yet TCRdb's version contains in-frame clones alone and is incomplete. The top ten clones hold under 0.95% of a sample with 80,000 to 130,000 clones, about 90% of them seen once. The material was PBMCs, obtained around atezolizumab (anti-PD-L1) treatment. The source of these receptors is a woman of 80 years or more with urothelial cancer.

The V call is TRBV27, the J call TRBJ2-5; D gene unclear. V lost 2 bases and J lost 1, with 8 bases in between. This CDR3 spans 14 amino acids. Germline V gene sequence: CDR1 MNHEY, CDR2 SMNVEV (reference sequence). CDR3: CASSLVASQETQYF. CDR3 nucleotides: TGTGCCAGCAGTTTAGTTGCCAGCCAAGAGACCCAGTACTTC.

Many counts were recorded for this clone. This rearrangement joins TRBV7-9 to TRBJ2-1, with a tentative D call TRBD2 (6 bases). CDR1 SEHNR and CDR2 FQNEAQ come from the germline V gene (reference sequence). There are 14 residues in the CDR3. Trimming removed 6 bases from V and 7 bases from J, with 16 bases in between. This CDR3 reads CASSIQLGGNEQFF. In DNA form, the CDR3 reads TGTGCCAGCAGTATTCAACTTGGGGGGAATGAGCAGTTCTTC.

The chain combines TRBV19 with TRBJ2-7; D might be TRBD2 (6 bases). The CDR3 has 15 amino acids. The V gene's germline CDR1 is LNHDA and CDR2 SQIVND (reference sequence). With 3 bases removed from V and 5 bases from J, the gap between germline ends came to 17 bases. The CDR3 bases are TGTGCCAGTAGTATGGGGGGAAACCGATTCGACGAGCAGTACTTC. It is translated as CASSMGGNRFDEQYF.

This clone is a singleton in its sample. The rearrangement joins TRBV27 to TRBJ1-2; D call uncertain. CDR3 size: 15 residues. The germline V gene has CDR1 MNHEY and CDR2 SMNVEV (reference sequence). With 7 bases removed from V and 4 bases from J, the gap between germline ends came to 19 bases. The CDR3 is CASTQTGSAGYGYTF. The CDR3 DNA sequence: TGTGCCAGCACCCAAACCGGGAGCGCTGGCTATGGCTACACCTTC.

J is TRBJ2-1 and V is TRBV20-1; tentatively, D is TRBD2 (5 bases). Trimming stripped 3 bases from V and 8 bases from J, with 5 bases between. The CDR3 sequence is 10 residues long. Germline CDR1 DFQATT, CDR2 SNEGSKA (reference sequence). The CDR3 nucleotides are TGCAGTGCTAGCGGGGATGAGCAGTTCTTC. Translation gives CSASGDEQFF.

The chain employs TRBV27 and TRBJ2-7, with D maybe TRBD2 (5 bases). The CDR3 runs 13 residues. Germline V gene data show CDR1 as MNHEY and CDR2 as SMNVEV (reference sequence). V lost 1 base and J 7 bases, leaving 11 bases between the germline ends. CDR3 bases: TGTGCCAGCAGTTTATTATCGGGGTGGGAGCAGTACTTC. It encodes CASSLLSGWEQYF.

The CDR3 is CASGLVSRHTEAFF. The CDR3 DNA sequence: TGTGCTAGTGGTTTGGTTTCGCGTCACACTGAAGCTTTCTTT. The chain couples TRBV12-5 to TRBJ1-1; D not resolved. Germline V lookup: CDR1 LGHNT, CDR2 FRNRAP. This CDR3 region has 14 residues. V lost 0 bases, J lost 3 bases, and 8 bases lay in between.

The chain has TRBV25-1 and TRBJ2-1; weak D call: TRBD1 (6 bases). V lost 4 bases and J 7 bases, leaving 11 bases between the germline ends. This CDR3 is 13 amino acids long. Germline V gives CDR1 MGHDK, CDR2 SYGVNS. The CDR3 DNA sequence: TGTGCCAGCAGTGCCAGGGGCAGAAATGAGCAGTTCTTC. Translation: CASSARGRNEQFF.

CDR3 amino acids: CASSAGSEVNEQFF. CDR3 DNA sequence: TGCGCCAGCAGCGCGGGATCGGAAGTCAATGAGCAGTTCTTC. This chain joins TRBV5-1 and TRBJ2-1, with D perhaps TRBD2 (6 bases). The CDR3 loop spans 14 amino acids. The ends were cut back, 4 bases at V and 6 bases at J, with 14 bases in the middle. CDR1 is SGHRS, CDR2 YFSETQ, per germline.

The gene calls are TRBV28 and TRBJ2-1, with TRBD2 matching 10 bases. Germline values: CDR1 MDHEN, CDR2 SYDVKM. The CDR3 totals 14 residues. Unmatched junction bases numbered 16, after V lost 9 bases and J lost 14 bases. CDR3 protein: CARGSIAGGIKEFF. The CDR3, as DNA: TGTGCCAGGGGGAGTATAGCGGGAGGAATTAAGGAGTTCTTC.

This chain uses TRBV7-3 with TRBJ1-2; possibly TRBD1 for D (5 bases). Germline assignment: CDR1 SGHTA and CDR2 FQGTGA. The CDR3 has 15 amino acids. Trimming left V 5 bases short and J 5 bases short, with 18 bases between. CDR3 nucleotides: TGTGCCAGCAGCACGCAGGGAGGGAGGACTTATGGCTACACCTTC. Its translation: CASSTQGGRTYGYTF.

This clone appeared a single time. V gene TRBV9 combines with J gene TRBJ2-7, with 9 bases that match TRBD2. Germline trimming cut 4 bases from V and 5 bases from J; bases unmatched to any gene: 10. CDR3 length: 15 amino acids. Per germline, CDR1 SGDLS and CDR2 YYNGEE. The CDR3 reads CASSPRGREGHEQYF. CDR3 coding DNA: TGTGCCAGCAGCCCCAGAGGGCGGGAGGGCCACGAGCAGTACTTC. Variable domain in full (rest from reference TRBV9 and TRBJ2-7): DSGVTQTPKHLITATGQRVTLRCSPRSGDLSVYWYQQSLDQGLQFLIQYYNGEERAKGNILERFSAQQFPDLHSELNLSSLELGDSALYFCASSPRGREGHEQYFGPGTRLTVT.

The CDR3 loop is CASSVGLAGVGANVLTF. In DNA, the CDR3 is TGTGCCAGCAGCGTAGGACTAGCGGGAGTTGGGGCCAACGTCCTGACTTTC. The V gene is TRBV9, the J gene TRBJ2-6; 12 nucleotides match TRBD2. Germline loops: CDR1 SGDLS, CDR2 YYNGEE. The V segment lost 0 bases and the J segment 3 bases; nucleotides outside the gene matches: 1. The CDR3 contains 17 residues.

Only one count was recorded for this clone. The chain recombines TRBV6-4 with TRBJ1-1; the D is unclear. This CDR3 spans 14 amino acids. Germline CDR1 MRHNA, CDR2 SNTAGT. The V end was cut by 4 bases, the J end by 1 base, with 10 bases between. The CDR3 here is CASSASPGNTEAFF. Written as DNA, the CDR3 is TGTGCCAGCAGTGCCTCGCCAGGGAACACTGAAGCTTTCTTT.

This chain connects TRBV7-9 to TRBJ2-7; 7 bases are a match to TRBD1. Unmatched junction bases numbered 12, after V lost 5 bases and J lost 11 bases. Germline CDR1 reads SEHNR; CDR2 reads FQNEAQ (reference sequence). The CDR3 contains 13 residues. The CDR3 protein is CASSPKDRMEEYF. The CDR3 DNA follows: TGTGCCAGCAGCCCCAAGGACAGGATGGAGGAGTACTTC.

A single count supports this clone. The rearrangement uses TRBV30 and TRBJ2-3; D is possibly TRBD2 (7 bases). V lost 4 bases and J lost 0, with 17 bases in between. The CDR3 has 16 amino acids. Germline V gives CDR1 GTSNPN, CDR2 SVGIG (reference sequence). The chain's CDR3 is CAWTQEGGSSTDTQYF. CDR3 sequence (DNA): TGTGCCTGGACCCAAGAGGGGGGGAGCAGCACAGATACGCAGTATTTT.

The chain joins TRBV11-2 to TRBJ2-1; 8 positions agree with TRBD2. V lost 5 bases, J lost 8 bases, and 11 bases stayed unmatched. Germline loops: CDR1 SGHAT, CDR2 FQNNGV. The CDR3 runs 15 residues. The DNA of the CDR3 is TGTGCCAGCAGCCGAGCGGGAGCAAGAGGCCATGAGCAGTTCTTC. The encoded protein is CASSRAGARGHEQFF.

The chain has TRBV28 and TRBJ2-3; tentative D call: TRBD1 (5 bases). Per the germline V gene, CDR1 is MDHEN and CDR2 is SYDVKM. The CDR3 runs to 15 residues. V was pared by 1 base and J by 2 bases, with 10 bases between. The CDR3 loop is CASSLSAGPTDTQYF. CDR3 sequence (DNA): TGTGCCAGCAGTTTATCCGCAGGGCCCACAGATACGCAGTATTTT.

The chain joins TRBV7-9 to TRBJ1-5; D perhaps matches TRBD1 (6 bases). The CDR3 contains 13 residues. CDR1 is SEHNR, CDR2 FQNEAQ, per germline (reference sequence). V shed 5 bases and J shed 7 bases, with 12 bases lying between them. The CDR3 loop is CASSTNRDQPQHF. The CDR3 coding sequence is TGTGCCAGCAGCACCAACAGGGACCAGCCCCAGCATTTT.

The chain is built from TRBV6-6 and TRBJ1-3; TRBD1 aligns across 7 bases. Germline V lookup: CDR1 MNHNY, CDR2 SVGAGI (reference sequence). The V segment lost 8 bases and the J segment 1 base; nucleotides outside the gene matches: 5. CDR3 length: 14 residues. CDR3 DNA: TGTGCCAGCCATTTGGGACAGTCTGGAAACACCATATATTTT. It yields the protein CASHLGQSGNTIYF.

Only one count was recorded for this clone. The chain recombines TRBV5-1 with TRBJ2-1; D possibly corresponds to TRBD2 (5 bases). The CDR3 is made up of 14 amino acids. Looked up from germline, CDR1 is SGHRS and CDR2 is YFSETQ. V shed 1 base and J shed 5 bases, with 10 bases lying between them. CDR3 sequence: CASSLHDGNNEQFF. The CDR3 DNA follows: TGCGCCAGCAGCTTGCACGACGGGAACAATGAGCAGTTCTTC.

V is TRBV5-1 and J is TRBJ1-1, with 11 bases aligning to TRBD1. With V trimmed by 1 base and J by 5 bases, 4 bases remained unmatched. Germline values: CDR1 SGHRS, CDR2 YFSETQ. The CDR3 is made up of 15 amino acids. CDR3 coding DNA: TGCGCCAGCAGCTTGCAGGGGACAGGGGGAACTGAAGCTTTCTTT. Translating gives CASSLQGTGGTEAFF.

This sequence joins TRBV30 and TRBJ2-5; 12 nucleotides agree with TRBD2. Losses at the gene ends were 1 base for V and 5 bases for J; bases not matched to a gene: 2. The CDR3 spans 14 residues. Germline CDR1 reads GTSNPN; CDR2 reads SVGIG (reference sequence). CDR3 loop: CAWSALAGGETQYF. The CDR3 bases are TGTGCCTGGAGTGCTCTAGCGGGAGGGGAGACCCAGTACTTC.

The chain employs TRBV10-3 and TRBJ1-1, with D uncertain. Germline-derived CDR1 and CDR2 are ENHRY and SYGVKD. V lost 4 bases to trimming and J lost 5 bases, with 11 bases between them. This CDR3 spans 13 amino acids. The CDR3 region is CAISGGRETEAFF. The DNA for the CDR3 is TGTGCCATCAGTGGAGGGAGGGAAACTGAAGCTTTCTTT.

This clone was seen just once. The CDR3 DNA is TGCGCCAGCAGCGCCAGCGCTAACTATGGCTACACCTTC. It is translated as CASSASANYGYTF. The rearrangement links TRBV5-1 to TRBJ1-2; no reliable D call. V lost 4 bases and J lost 0, with 7 bases in between. Germline V gene lookup returns CDR1 SGHRS and CDR2 YFSETQ. The CDR3 runs 13 residues.

The J gene is TRBJ2-3, the V gene TRBV27; TRBD2 aligns across 9 bases. The CDR3 consists of 15 residues. The J segment lost 2 bases and the V segment lost 6 bases, leaving 6 bases of the junction unmatched. Per germline, CDR1 MNHEY and CDR2 SMNVEV (reference sequence). The CDR3 spells CASSLAGLFTDTQYF. Written as DNA, the CDR3 is TGTGCCAGCAGCCTAGCGGGACTTTTCACAGATACGCAGTATTTT.

The chain links TRBV6-1 to TRBJ1-4, with D possibly matching TRBD1 (5 bases). Germline CDR1 and CDR2: MNHNS and SASEGT. The CDR3 is made up of 15 amino acids. Trimming removed 2 bases from V and 10 bases from J, with 17 bases in between. CDR3 sequence: CASSEMVGGWGKLFF. In DNA, the CDR3 is TGTGCCAGCAGTGAAATGGTGGGGGGGTGGGGAAAACTGTTTTTT.

The V and J genes are TRBV18 and TRBJ2-5; D gene uncertain. Germline values: CDR1 KGHSH, CDR2 LQKENI. This CDR3 comprises 13 residues. Trimming pared 6 bases from V and 5 bases from J, leaving 13 bases between. The CDR3 DNA reads as TGTGCCAGCTCGCGTACAGCCGGTGAGACCCAGTACTTC. Its protein is CASSRTAGETQYF.